This T cell receptor beta chain emerged from a study of CD8 T cells in ankylosing spondylitis. TCRdb analysed the 5' RACE reads with MiXCR anew, one entry per CDR3 protein. The data hold around 340,000 distinct CDR3 sequences, with 20% observed a single time. Germline V gene data show CDR1 as SGDLS and CDR2 as YYNGEE. The CDR3 has 15 amino acids. Trimming took off 0 bases at V and 5 bases at J, with 13 bases between the two ends. There are a few counts of this clonotype. The chain joins TRBV9 to TRBJ2-3; possible D gene TRBD2, 5 bases. The source material was blood, either unsorted or a sorted T cell fraction (not recorded which). This TCR came from a male donor with ankylosing spondylitis or in good health (not recorded which). In nucleotides, the CDR3 is TGTGCCAGCAGCGTAGAAGGGAGAGCAGGAGATACGCAGTATTTT. It is translated as CASSVEGRAGDTQYF.